The rows below give T cell receptor beta chains drawn from one sample of a study of CD8 T cells in ankylosing spondylitis. Each CDR3 protein is one row after TCRdb ran MiXCR on the 5' RACE reads. The sample includes around 490,000 distinct CDR3 sequences, about 5.4% of them seen just once. Sequencing used blood, either unsorted or a sorted T cell fraction (not recorded which). These receptors were obtained from a male donor with ankylosing spondylitis. The CDR3 runs from the conserved cysteine through the conserved F or W. Each record gives: clone size, D gene, J gene, V gene, CDR3 DNA, CDR3 protein. The D gene is left open where the match is weak. Rows may omit the clone size; those that give it use once, few, many or a size class.

size: few
D: TRBD2
J: TRBJ2-1
V: TRBV14
DNA: TGTGCCAGCAGCCAAGATGTAGGTCTAGCGGGAGACAATGAGCAGTTCTTC
CDR3: CASSQDVGLAGDNEQFF

size: NA
D: TRBD1
J: TRBJ2-1
V: TRBV5-1
DNA: TGCGCCAGCAGCACGGGGACAGGGCCCGCCAATGAGCAGTTCTTC
CDR3: CASSTGTGPANEQFF

size: many
D: NA
J: TRBJ2-7
V: TRBV5-1
DNA: TGCGCCAGCACCCCGGGGCAGGGAAGTTACGAGCAGTACTTC
CDR3: CASTPGQGSYEQYF

size: NA
D: NA
J: TRBJ2-7
V: TRBV29-1
DNA: TGCAGCGTTTGTCCAGGAGGTAACGAGCAGTACTTC
CDR3: CSVCPGGNEQYF

size: few
D: NA
J: TRBJ2-7
V: TRBV6-1
DNA: TGTGCCAGCAGCAACAGGGAAAGATACGAGCAGTACTTC
CDR3: CASSNRERYEQYF

size: NA
D: NA
J: TRBJ2-3
V: TRBV20-1
DNA: TGCAGTGCTACCGTCCCGACAGGCTTGAGCACAGATACGCAGTATTTT
CDR3: CSATVPTGLSTDTQYF

size: NA
D: NA
J: TRBJ2-7
V: TRBV7-8
DNA: TGTGCCAGCAGCTACCGGGAACCAACCTACGAGCAGTACTTC
CDR3: CASSYREPTYEQYF

size: many
D: NA
J: TRBJ1-2
V: TRBV11-1
DNA: TGTGCCAGCAGCTACATGGGGGGCACGAACTATGGCTACACCTTC
CDR3: CASSYMGGTNYGYTF

size: NA
D: TRBD1
J: TRBJ2-1
V: TRBV20-1
DNA: TGCTGTGCTAGAGCTATCGCGGGACAGGGTTTCTACAATGAGCAGTTCTTC
CDR3: CCARAIAGQGFYNEQFF

size: many
D: TRBD2
J: TRBJ2-1
V: TRBV12-3/TRBV12-4
DNA: TGTGCCAGCAGTCATAGCGGGAGGGCCCGAGGCTACAATGAGCAGTTCTTC
CDR3: CASSHSGRARGYNEQFF

size: many
D: NA
J: TRBJ1-2
V: TRBV29-1
DNA: TGCAGCGTTCCTCGACAGCCTAACTATGGCTACACCTTC
CDR3: CSVPRQPNYGYTF

size: few
D: TRBD1
J: TRBJ2-7
V: TRBV5-1
DNA: TGCGCCAGCAGCTCAGGACAGGGGGCATACAACGAGCAGTACTTC
CDR3: CASSSGQGAYNEQYF

size: many
D: NA
J: TRBJ1-3
V: TRBV6-5
DNA: TGTGCCAGCAGTTACTCGGTCGGGAGGAGTTTCTCTGGAAACACCATATATTTT
CDR3: CASSYSVGRSFSGNTIYF

size: many
D: TRBD2
J: TRBJ2-7
V: TRBV7-9
DNA: TGTGCCAGCAGCCCCATTGGCGGGAGGTCTTACGAGCAGTACTTC
CDR3: CASSPIGGRSYEQYF

size: many
D: NA
J: TRBJ1-1
V: TRBV7-2
DNA: TGTGCCAGCAGCGCCGAGGGACTGCCGATCACTGAAGCTTTCTTT
CDR3: CASSAEGLPITEAFF

size: many
D: NA
J: TRBJ2-1
V: TRBV4-2
DNA: TGTGCCAGCAGCCAAGCAAGGATCAATGAGCAGTTCTTC
CDR3: CASSQARINEQFF

size: many
D: NA
J: TRBJ1-2
V: TRBV20-1
DNA: TGCAGTAATCACCCGGGACAAGACTATGGCTACACCTTC
CDR3: CSNHPGQDYGYTF

size: many
D: NA
J: TRBJ1-6
V: TRBV20-1
DNA: TGCAGTGCTCCTGGGACGGTCGATAATTCACCCCTCCACTTT
CDR3: CSAPGTVDNSPLHF

size: many
D: TRBD2
J: TRBJ2-7
V: TRBV7-2
DNA: TGTGCCAGCAGCTTAGATCGGACTAGCTCCTACGAGCAGTACTTC
CDR3: CASSLDRTSSYEQYF

size: many
D: NA
J: TRBJ2-5
V: TRBV12-3/TRBV12-4
DNA: TGTGCCAGCAGTCACTGGGGTGGCGGCCGGGAGACCCAGTACTTC
CDR3: CASSHWGGGRETQYF

size: many
D: NA
J: TRBJ2-5
V: TRBV5-1
DNA: TGCGCCAGCAGCTTCGGGGCACAAGAGACCCAGTACTTC
CDR3: CASSFGAQETQYF

size: many
D: NA
J: TRBJ1-2
V: TRBV25-1
DNA: TGTGCCAGCAGTAAGGCGGGACTTGCCTATGGCTACACCTTC
CDR3: CASSKAGLAYGYTF

size: many
D: TRBD2
J: TRBJ2-5
V: TRBV6-5
DNA: TGTGCCAGCAGTTACTCAACTAGCGGTCAGGAGACCCAGTACTTC
CDR3: CASSYSTSGQETQYF

size: NA
D: NA
J: TRBJ2-7
V: TRBV20-1
DNA: TGCAGTGCTAGAGGTGGGAACAGCGGGTTTTACGAGCAGTACTTC
CDR3: CSARGGNSGFYEQYF

size: many
D: TRBD1
J: TRBJ1-2
V: TRBV20-1
DNA: TGCAGTGTGAAACGACAGGGGTCTAACTATGGCTACACCTTC
CDR3: CSVKRQGSNYGYTF

size: NA
D: NA
J: TRBJ2-7
V: TRBV20-1
DNA: TGCAGTGCTAGGTCCGGGACATCAGCCTACGAGCAGTACTTC
CDR3: CSARSGTSAYEQYF

size: NA
D: TRBD1
J: TRBJ2-7
V: TRBV7-3
DNA: TGTGCCAGCAGCTTACACGGACAGGGGGGTGGGACTAGAGGGGCAAATCAGTACGAGCAGTACTTC
CDR3: CASSLHGQGGGTRGANQYEQYF

size: NA
D: TRBD1
J: TRBJ1-2
V: TRBV20-1
DNA: TGCAGTGCTAGAGATTTCGGGACAGTAAACTATGGCTACACCTTC
CDR3: CSARDFGTVNYGYTF

size: many
D: NA
J: TRBJ2-7
V: TRBV7-2
DNA: TGTGCCAGCAGCAACACAGGGGAGCAGTACTTC
CDR3: CASSNTGEQYF

size: many
D: NA
J: TRBJ2-7
V: TRBV12-3/TRBV12-4
DNA: TGTGCCAGCAGTTGGAACACAATCGAGCAGTACTTC
CDR3: CASSWNTIEQYF

size: many
D: NA
J: TRBJ1-6
V: TRBV5-1
DNA: TGCGCCAGCAGCTTGGACCGTTCGCCCTCACCCCTCCACTTT
CDR3: CASSLDRSPSPLHF

size: few
D: TRBD1
J: TRBJ2-1
V: TRBV9
DNA: TGTGCCAGCAGCGGCCCCTCCGACAGGGGAAGGCTATACAATGAGCAGTTCTTC
CDR3: CASSGPSDRGRLYNEQFF

size: few
D: TRBD2
J: TRBJ2-5
V: TRBV2
DNA: TGTGCCAGCGGCGGGGGGCTACAAGAGACCCAGTACTTC
CDR3: CASGGGLQETQYF

size: many
D: TRBD1
J: TRBJ1-6
V: TRBV5-6
DNA: TGTGCCAGCAGCTTGGGGGACAGGGGACCGACCGGACCCCTCCACTTT
CDR3: CASSLGDRGPTGPLHF

size: many
D: NA
J: TRBJ2-7
V: TRBV5-6
DNA: TGTGCCAGCCTCAAGAACGGACGGGGCGAGCAGTACTTC
CDR3: CASLKNGRGEQYF

size: many
D: NA
J: TRBJ2-7
V: TRBV5-1
DNA: TGCGCCAGCAGCTTGGGTGGGTTCTACGAGCAGTACTTC
CDR3: CASSLGGFYEQYF

size: many
D: TRBD1
J: TRBJ2-5
V: TRBV5-1
DNA: TGCGCCAGCAGCGGGACAGGGGAATCTGTGGAGACCCAGTACTTC
CDR3: CASSGTGESVETQYF

size: few
D: NA
J: TRBJ1-1
V: TRBV12-3/TRBV12-4
DNA: TGTGCCAGCAGTTTCCCCCCAGCGCGACCGTTCTTT
CDR3: CASSFPPARPFF

size: many
D: NA
J: TRBJ2-5
V: TRBV20-1
DNA: TGCAGTGCATGGGACTTTCCTACGGAGACCCAGTACTTC
CDR3: CSAWDFPTETQYF

size: many
D: NA
J: TRBJ1-2
V: TRBV12-3/TRBV12-4
DNA: TGTGCCAGCAGTTTGAGAGAAGGGCATGGCTACACCTTC
CDR3: CASSLREGHGYTF

size: many
D: NA
J: TRBJ1-6
V: TRBV5-1
DNA: TGCGCCAGCAGCCCGGGACACCGACTATCACCCCTCCACTTT
CDR3: CASSPGHRLSPLHF

size: many
D: TRBD2
J: TRBJ2-1
V: TRBV29-1
DNA: TGCAGCGTTGGAGTGGGAGGGCCCTCCAATGAGCAGTTCTTC
CDR3: CSVGVGGPSNEQFF

size: NA
D: TRBD1
J: TRBJ1-2
V: TRBV4-1
DNA: TGCGCCAGCAGCCTCGACAGGGGGACGTCTCGGGGCTACACCTTC
CDR3: CASSLDRGTSRGYTF

size: many
D: NA
J: TRBJ2-3
V: TRBV5-5
DNA: TGTGCCAGCAGTCCTGACGGTTCTAGCACAGATACGCAGTATTTT
CDR3: CASSPDGSSTDTQYF

size: many
D: TRBD2
J: TRBJ2-7
V: TRBV4-1
DNA: TGCGCCAGCAGCCAAGAAGTAGCGGGAGGGAGGGGCTACGAGCAGTACTTC
CDR3: CASSQEVAGGRGYEQYF

size: many
D: TRBD1
J: TRBJ2-3
V: TRBV7-9
DNA: TGTGCCAGCAGCTCATGGGACAGCTCCACAGATACGCAGTATTTT
CDR3: CASSSWDSSTDTQYF

size: many
D: NA
J: TRBJ2-7
V: TRBV5-1
DNA: TGCGCCAGCACCGGCAGCTACTACGAGCAGTACTTC
CDR3: CASTGSYYEQYF

size: NA
D: TRBD2
J: TRBJ2-7
V: TRBV5-1
DNA: TGCGCCAGCAGTTTCGGGGGGGCGAGGACCAACGAGCAGTACTTC
CDR3: CASSFGGARTNEQYF

size: many
D: TRBD2
J: TRBJ2-3
V: TRBV10-3
DNA: TGTGCCATCAGTGAGTCCGGCGGGGGGGTCTCATCAGATACGCAGTATTTT
CDR3: CAISESGGGVSSDTQYF

size: many
D: NA
J: TRBJ1-1
V: TRBV20-1
DNA: TGCAGTGCTAGAGAGCGGAGGAGGGGAGACACTGAAGCTTTCTTT
CDR3: CSARERRRGDTEAFF